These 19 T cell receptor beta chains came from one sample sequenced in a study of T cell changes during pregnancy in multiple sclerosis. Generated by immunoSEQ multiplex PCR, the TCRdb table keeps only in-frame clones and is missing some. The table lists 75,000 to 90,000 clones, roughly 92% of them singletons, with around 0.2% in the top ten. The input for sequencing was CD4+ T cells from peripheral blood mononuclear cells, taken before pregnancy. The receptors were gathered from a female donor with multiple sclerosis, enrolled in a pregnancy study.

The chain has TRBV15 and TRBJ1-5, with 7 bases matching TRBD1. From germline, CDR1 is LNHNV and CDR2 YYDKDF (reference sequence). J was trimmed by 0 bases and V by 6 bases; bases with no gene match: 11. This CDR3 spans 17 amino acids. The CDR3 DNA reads TGTGCCACCAGGCCCGACCGGGACAGAGCTAGCAATCAGCCCCAGCATTTT. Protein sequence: CATRPDRDRASNQPQHF.

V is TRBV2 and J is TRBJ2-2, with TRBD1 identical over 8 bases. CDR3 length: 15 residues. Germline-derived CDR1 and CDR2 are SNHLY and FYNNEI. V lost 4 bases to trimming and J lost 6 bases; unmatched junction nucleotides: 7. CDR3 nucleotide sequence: TGTGCCAGCAGTGTTTTGAGACAGGGGTCCGGGGAGCTGTTTTTT. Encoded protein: CASSVLRQGSGELFF.

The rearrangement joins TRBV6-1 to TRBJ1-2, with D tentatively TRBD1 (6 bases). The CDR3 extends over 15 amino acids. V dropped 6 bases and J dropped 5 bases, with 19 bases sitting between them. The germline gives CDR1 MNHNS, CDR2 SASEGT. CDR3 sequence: CASRPPGAKEYGYTF. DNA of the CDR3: TGTGCCAGCAGGCCGCCAGGGGCGAAAGAGTATGGCTACACCTTC.

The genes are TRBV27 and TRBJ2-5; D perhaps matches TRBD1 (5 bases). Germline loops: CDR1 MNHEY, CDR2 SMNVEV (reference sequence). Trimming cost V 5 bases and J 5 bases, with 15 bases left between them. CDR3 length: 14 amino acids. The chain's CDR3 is CASSAYRTQETQYF. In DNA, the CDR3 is TGTGCCAGCAGTGCATACAGGACGCAGGAGACCCAGTACTTC.

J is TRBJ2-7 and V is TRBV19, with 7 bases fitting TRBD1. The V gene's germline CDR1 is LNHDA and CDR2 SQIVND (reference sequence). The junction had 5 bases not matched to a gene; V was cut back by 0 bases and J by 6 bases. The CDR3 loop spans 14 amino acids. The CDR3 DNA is TGTGCCAGTAGTATAGAGACGACAGGGTGCGAGCAGTACTTC. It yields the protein CASSIETTGCEQYF.

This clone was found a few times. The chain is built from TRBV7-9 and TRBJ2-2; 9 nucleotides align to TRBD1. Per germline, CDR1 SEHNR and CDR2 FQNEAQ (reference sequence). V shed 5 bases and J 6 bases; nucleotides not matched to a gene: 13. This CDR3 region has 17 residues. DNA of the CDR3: TGTGCCAGCAGCCGAGTGTGGGACAGGGACGTCTCCGGGGAGCTGTTTTTT. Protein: CASSRVWDRDVSGELFF.

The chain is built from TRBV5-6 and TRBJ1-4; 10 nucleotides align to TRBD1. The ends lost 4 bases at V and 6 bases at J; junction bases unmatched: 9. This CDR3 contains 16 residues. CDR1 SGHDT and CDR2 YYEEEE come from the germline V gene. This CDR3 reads CASSPRDRGTHEKLFF. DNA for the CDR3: TGTGCCAGCAGCCCCAGGGACAGGGGAACCCATGAAAAACTGTTTTTT. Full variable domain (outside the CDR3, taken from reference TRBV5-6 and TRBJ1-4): DAGVTQSPTHLIKTRGQQVTLRCSPKSGHDTVSWYQQALGQGPQFIFQYYEEEERQRGNFPDRFSGHQFPNYSSELNVNALLLGDSALYLCASSPRDRGTHEKLFFGSGTQLSVL.

CDR3 amino acids: CASKAGGGAYNEQFF. The DNA of the CDR3 is TGTGCCAGCAAGGCGGGGGGAGGCGCCTACAATGAGCAGTTCTTC. The chain employs TRBV5-4 and TRBJ2-1; 8 bases align to TRBD2. The length of the CDR3 is 15 residues. Germline CDR1 SGHNT, CDR2 YYREEE (reference sequence). With V trimmed by 6 bases and J by 2 bases, 7 bases remained unmatched.

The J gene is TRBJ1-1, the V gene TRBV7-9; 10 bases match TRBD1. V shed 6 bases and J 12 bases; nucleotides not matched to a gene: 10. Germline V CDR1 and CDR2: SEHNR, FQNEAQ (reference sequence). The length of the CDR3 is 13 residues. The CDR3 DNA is TGTGCCAGCAGGGGCCCGGGACAGGGGCAAACTTTCTTT. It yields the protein CASRGPGQGQTFF.

CDR3 nucleotides: TGTGCCAGCAGCGTAGGACTGGGGGAGGGGAACACTGAAGCTTTCTTT. It specifies CASSVGLGEGNTEAFF. This chain connects TRBV9 to TRBJ1-1; D may be TRBD1 (5 bases). Per the germline V gene, CDR1 is SGDLS and CDR2 is YYNGEE. With 0 bases removed from V and 1 base from J, the gap between germline ends came to 13 bases. The CDR3 covers 16 residues.

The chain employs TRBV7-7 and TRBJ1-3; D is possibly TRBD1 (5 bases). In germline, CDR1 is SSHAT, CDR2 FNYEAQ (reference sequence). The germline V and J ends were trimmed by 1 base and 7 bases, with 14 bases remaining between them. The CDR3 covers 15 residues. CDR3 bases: TGTGCCAGCAGCTTAGATGCGGCGGCAGGGAACACCATATATTTT. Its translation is CASSLDAAAGNTIYF.

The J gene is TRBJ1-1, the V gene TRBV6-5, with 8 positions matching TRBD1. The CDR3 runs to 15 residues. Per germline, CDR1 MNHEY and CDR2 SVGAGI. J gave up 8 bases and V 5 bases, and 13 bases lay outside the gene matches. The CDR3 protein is CASSPRTGPRAEAFF. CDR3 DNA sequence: TGTGCCAGCAGTCCCAGGACAGGGCCGAGGGCCGAAGCTTTCTTT.

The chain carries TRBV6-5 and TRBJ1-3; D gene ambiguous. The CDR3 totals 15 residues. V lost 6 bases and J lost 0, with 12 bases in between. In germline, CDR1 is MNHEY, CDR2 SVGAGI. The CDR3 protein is CASSYSFGSGNTIYF. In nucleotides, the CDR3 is TGTGCCAGCAGCTACAGCTTCGGCTCTGGAAACACCATATATTTT.

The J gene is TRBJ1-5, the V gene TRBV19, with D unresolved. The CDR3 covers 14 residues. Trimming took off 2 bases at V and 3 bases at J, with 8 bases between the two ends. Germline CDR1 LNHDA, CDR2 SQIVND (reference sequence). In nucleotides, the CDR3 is TGTGCCAGTAGTATAATAGAGATCAATCAGCCCCAGCATTTT. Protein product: CASSIIEINQPQHF.

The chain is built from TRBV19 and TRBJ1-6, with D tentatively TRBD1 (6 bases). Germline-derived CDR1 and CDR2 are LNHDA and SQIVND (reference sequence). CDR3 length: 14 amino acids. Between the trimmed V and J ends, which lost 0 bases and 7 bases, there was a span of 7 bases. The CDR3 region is CASSIDRGNSPLHF. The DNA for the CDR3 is TGTGCCAGTAGTATAGACAGGGGCAATTCACCCCTCCACTTT.

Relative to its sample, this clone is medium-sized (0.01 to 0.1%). CDR3 sequence: CASSRTDSGNTIYF. The CDR3 coding sequence is TGTGCCAGCAGTCGGACAGACTCTGGAAACACCATATATTTT. This chain joins TRBV9 and TRBJ1-3; possible D gene TRBD1, 6 bases. Trimming took 5 bases from V and 0 from J, leaving 9 bases between them. The germline V gene encodes CDR1 SGDLS and CDR2 YYNGEE. The CDR3 spans 14 residues.

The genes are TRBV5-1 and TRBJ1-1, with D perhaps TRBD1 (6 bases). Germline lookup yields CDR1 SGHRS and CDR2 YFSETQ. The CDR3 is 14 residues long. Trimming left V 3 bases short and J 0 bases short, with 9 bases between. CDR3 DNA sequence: TGCGCCAGCAGCTATGGGACACTGAACACTGAAGCTTTCTTT. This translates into CASSYGTLNTEAFF.

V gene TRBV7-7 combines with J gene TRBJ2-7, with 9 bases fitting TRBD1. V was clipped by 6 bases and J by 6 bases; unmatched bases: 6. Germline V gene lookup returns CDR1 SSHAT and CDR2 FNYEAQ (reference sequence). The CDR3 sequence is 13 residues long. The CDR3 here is CASSQAGQGEQYF. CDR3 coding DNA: TGTGCCAGCAGTCAGGCGGGACAGGGCGAGCAGTACTTC.

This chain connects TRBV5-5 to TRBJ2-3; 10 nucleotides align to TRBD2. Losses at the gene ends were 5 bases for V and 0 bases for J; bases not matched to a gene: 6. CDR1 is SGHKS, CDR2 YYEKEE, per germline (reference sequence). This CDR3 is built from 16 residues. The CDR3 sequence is CASSSGLAASTDTQYF. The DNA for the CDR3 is TGTGCCAGCAGTTCTGGACTAGCGGCAAGCACAGATACGCAGTATTTT.